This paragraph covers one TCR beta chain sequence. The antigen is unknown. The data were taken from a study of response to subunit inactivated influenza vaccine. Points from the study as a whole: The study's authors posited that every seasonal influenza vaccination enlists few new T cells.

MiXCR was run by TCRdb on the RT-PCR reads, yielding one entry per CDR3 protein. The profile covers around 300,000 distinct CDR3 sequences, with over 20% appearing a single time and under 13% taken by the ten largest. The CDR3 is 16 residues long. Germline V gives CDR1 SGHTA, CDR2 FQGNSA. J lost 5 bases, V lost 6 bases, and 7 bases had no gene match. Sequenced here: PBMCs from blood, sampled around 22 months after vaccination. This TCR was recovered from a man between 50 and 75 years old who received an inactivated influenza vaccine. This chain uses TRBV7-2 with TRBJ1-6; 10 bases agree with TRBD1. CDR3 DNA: TGTGCCAGCAGTTATCGACAGGGGGCAAATAATTCACCCCTCCACTTT. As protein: CASSYRQGANNSPLHF.